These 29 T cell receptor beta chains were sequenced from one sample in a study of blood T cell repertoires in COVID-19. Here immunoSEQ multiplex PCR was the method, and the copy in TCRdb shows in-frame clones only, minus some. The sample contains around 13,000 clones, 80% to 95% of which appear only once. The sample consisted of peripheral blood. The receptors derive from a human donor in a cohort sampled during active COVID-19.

CDR3 loop: CASSPGLAGGQETQYF. Written as DNA, the CDR3 is TGTGCCAGCAGCCCCGGACTAGCGGGGGGCCAAGAGACCCAGTACTTC. This chain joins TRBV7-9 and TRBJ2-5; 14 bases line up with TRBD2. V gave up 5 bases and J gave up 1 base; unmatched junction bases: 3. The V gene's germline CDR1 is SEHNR and CDR2 FQNEAQ (reference sequence). CDR3 length: 16 residues.

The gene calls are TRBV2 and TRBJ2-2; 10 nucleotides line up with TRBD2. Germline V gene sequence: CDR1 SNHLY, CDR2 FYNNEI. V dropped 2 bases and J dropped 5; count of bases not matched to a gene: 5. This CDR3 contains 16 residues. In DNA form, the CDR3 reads TGTGCCAGCAGTGAATCCAGCGGGGGGGGGACCGGGGAGCTGTTTTTT. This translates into CASSESSGGGTGELFF.

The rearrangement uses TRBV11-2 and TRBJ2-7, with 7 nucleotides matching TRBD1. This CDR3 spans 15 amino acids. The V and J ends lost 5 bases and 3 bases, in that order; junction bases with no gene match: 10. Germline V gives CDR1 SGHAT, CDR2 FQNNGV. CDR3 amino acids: CASSEDRVVGYEQYF. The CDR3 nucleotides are TGTGCCAGCAGCGAAGACAGGGTAGTCGGCTACGAGCAGTACTTC.

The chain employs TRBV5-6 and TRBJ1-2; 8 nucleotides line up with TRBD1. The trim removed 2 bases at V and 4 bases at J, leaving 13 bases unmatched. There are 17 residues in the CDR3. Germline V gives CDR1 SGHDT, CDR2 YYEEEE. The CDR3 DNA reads TGTGCCAGCAGCTTTGGCGGCAGATCAGGGGGCGGCTATGGCTACACCTTC. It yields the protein CASSFGGRSGGGYGYTF.

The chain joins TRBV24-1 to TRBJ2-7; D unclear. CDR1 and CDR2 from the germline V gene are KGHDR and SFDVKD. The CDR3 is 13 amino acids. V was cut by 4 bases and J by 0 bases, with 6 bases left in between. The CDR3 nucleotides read TGTGCCACCAGTGAAACGAGCTCCTACGAGCAGTACTTC. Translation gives CATSETSSYEQYF.

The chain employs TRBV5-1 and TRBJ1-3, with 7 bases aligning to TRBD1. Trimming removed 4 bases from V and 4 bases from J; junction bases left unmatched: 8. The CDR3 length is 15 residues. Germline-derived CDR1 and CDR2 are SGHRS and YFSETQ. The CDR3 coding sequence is TGCGCCAGCAGCCCAACGACAGGGCTAGGAAACACCATATATTTT. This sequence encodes CASSPTTGLGNTIYF.

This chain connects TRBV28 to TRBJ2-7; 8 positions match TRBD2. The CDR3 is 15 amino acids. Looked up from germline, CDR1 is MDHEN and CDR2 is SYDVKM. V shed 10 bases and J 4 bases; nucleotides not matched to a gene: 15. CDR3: CATDSGGAMGYEQYF. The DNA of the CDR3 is TGTGCCACCGACTCGGGGGGGGCCATGGGATACGAGCAGTACTTC.

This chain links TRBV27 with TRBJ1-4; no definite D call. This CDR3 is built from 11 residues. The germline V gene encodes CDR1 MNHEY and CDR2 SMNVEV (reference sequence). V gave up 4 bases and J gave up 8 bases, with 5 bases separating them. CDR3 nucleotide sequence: TGTGCCAGCAGTTCGGTAGAAAAACTGTTTTTT. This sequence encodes CASSSVEKLFF.

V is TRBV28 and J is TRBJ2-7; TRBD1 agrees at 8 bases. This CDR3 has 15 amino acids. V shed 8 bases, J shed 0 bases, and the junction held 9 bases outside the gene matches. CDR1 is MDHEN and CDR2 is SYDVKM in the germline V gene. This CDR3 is CASPPRGTGSYEQYF. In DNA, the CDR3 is TGTGCCAGCCCCCCTCGAGGGACAGGCTCCTACGAGCAGTACTTC. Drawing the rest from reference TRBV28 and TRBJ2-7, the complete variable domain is DVKVTQSSRYLVKRTGEKVFLECVQDMDHENMFWYRQDPGLGLRLIYFSYDVKMKEKGDIPEGYSVSREKKERFSLILESASTNQTSMYLCASPPRGTGSYEQYFGPGTRLTVT.

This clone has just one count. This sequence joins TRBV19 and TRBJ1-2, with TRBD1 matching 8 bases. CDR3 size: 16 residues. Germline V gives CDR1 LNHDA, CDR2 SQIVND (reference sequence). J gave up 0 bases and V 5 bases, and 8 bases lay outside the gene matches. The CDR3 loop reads CASSVSGTGTNYGYTF. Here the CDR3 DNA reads TGTGCCAGTAGTGTTTCCGGGACAGGAACTAACTATGGCTACACCTTC.

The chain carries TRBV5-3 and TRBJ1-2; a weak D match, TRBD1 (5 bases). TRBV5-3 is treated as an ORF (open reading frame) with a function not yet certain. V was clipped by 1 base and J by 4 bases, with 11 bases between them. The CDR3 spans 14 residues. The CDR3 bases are TGTGCCAGAAGCTTGTGGCAGGGCTTCTATGGCTACACCTTC. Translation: CARSLWQGFYGYTF.

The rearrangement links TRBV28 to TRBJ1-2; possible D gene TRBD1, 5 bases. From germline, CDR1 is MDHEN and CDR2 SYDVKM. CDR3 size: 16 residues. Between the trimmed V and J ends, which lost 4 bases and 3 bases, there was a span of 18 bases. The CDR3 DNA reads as TGTGCCAGCAGTTCGACAATTAGGGGCAGCTACTATGGCTACACCTTC. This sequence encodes CASSSTIRGSYYGYTF.

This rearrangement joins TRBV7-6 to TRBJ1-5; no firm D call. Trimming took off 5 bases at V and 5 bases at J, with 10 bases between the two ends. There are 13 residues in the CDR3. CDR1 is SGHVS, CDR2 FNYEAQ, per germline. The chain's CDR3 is CASSKSRDQPQHF. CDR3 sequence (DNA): TGTGCCAGCAGCAAGTCCCGGGATCAGCCCCAGCATTTT.

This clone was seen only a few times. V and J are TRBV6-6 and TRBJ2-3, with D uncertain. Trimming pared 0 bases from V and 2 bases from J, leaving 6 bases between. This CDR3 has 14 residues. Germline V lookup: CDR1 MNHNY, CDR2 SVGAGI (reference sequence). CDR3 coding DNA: TGTGCCAGCAGTTACTCTATCTTCACAGATACGCAGTATTTT. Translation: CASSYSIFTDTQYF.

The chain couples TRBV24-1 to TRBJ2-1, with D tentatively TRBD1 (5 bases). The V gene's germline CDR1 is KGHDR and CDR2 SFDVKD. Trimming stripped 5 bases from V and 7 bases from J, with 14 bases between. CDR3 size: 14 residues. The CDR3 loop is CATSATWGRNEQFF. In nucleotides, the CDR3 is TGTGCCACCAGTGCAACCTGGGGCAGAAATGAGCAGTTCTTC.

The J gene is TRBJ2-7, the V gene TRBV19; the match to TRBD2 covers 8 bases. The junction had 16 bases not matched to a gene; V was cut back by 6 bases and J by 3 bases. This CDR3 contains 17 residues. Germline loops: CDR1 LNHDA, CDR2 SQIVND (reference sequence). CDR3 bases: TGTGCCAGTAGCCTCCAAGCCCTGGGACTAGGGGGCTACGAGCAGTACTTC. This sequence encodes CASSLQALGLGGYEQYF.

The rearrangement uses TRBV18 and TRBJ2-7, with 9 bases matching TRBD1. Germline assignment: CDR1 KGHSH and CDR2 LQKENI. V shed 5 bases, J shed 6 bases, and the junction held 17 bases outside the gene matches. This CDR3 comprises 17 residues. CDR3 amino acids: CASSEQMNRDRVIEQYF. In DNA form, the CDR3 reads TGTGCCAGCTCAGAACAGATGAACCGGGACAGGGTGATCGAGCAGTACTTC.

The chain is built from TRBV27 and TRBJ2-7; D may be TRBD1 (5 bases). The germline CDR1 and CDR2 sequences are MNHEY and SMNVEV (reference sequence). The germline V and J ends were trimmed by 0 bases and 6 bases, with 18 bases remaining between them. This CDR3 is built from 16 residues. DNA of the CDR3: TGTGCCAGCAGTTTATCCCGCCAGGGTTCAAGGGGCGAGCAGTACTTC. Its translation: CASSLSRQGSRGEQYF.

CDR3 sequence (DNA): TGTGCCAGCAGCCAAGGGGACAGGGTCGCTGGAAACACCATATATTTT. Its translation is CASSQGDRVAGNTIYF. This chain uses TRBV3-1 (or the pseudogene TRBV3-2) with TRBJ1-3, with 9 bases that match TRBD1. CDR1 LGHDT and CDR2 YNNKEL come from the germline V gene (reference sequence). J was trimmed by 2 bases and V by 1 base; bases with no gene match: 3. CDR3 length: 16 residues.

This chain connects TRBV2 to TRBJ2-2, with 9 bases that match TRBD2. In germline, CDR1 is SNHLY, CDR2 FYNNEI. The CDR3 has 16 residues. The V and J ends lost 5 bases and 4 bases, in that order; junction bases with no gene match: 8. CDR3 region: CASSLSGGLGTGELFF. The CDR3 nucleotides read TGTGCCAGCAGTCTCAGCGGGGGGCTTGGCACCGGGGAGCTGTTTTTT.

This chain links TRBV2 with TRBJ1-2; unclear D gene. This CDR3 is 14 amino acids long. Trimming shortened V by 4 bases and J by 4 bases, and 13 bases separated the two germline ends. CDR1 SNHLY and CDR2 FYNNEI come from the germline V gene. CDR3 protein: CASSVEGDSYGYTF. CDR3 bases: TGTGCCAGCAGTGTTGAGGGAGACTCCTATGGCTACACCTTC.

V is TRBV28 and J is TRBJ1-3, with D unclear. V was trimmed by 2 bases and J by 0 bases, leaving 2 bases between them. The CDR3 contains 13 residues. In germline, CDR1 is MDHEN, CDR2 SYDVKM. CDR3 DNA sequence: TGTGCCAGCAGTTTACGCTCTGGAAACACCATATATTTT. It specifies CASSLRSGNTIYF.

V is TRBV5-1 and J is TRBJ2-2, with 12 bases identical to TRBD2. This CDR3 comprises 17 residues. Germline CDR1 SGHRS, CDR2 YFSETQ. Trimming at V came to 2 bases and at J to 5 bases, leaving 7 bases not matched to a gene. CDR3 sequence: CASSLFELAGGTGELFF. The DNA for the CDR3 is TGCGCCAGCAGCTTATTTGAACTAGCGGGGGGAACCGGGGAGCTGTTTTTT.

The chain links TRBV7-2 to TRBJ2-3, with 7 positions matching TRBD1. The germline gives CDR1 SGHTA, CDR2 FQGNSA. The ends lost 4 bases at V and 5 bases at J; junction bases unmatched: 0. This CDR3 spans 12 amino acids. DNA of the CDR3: TGTGCCAGCAGCTACAGGGGAGATACGCAGTATTTT. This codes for CASSYRGDTQYF.

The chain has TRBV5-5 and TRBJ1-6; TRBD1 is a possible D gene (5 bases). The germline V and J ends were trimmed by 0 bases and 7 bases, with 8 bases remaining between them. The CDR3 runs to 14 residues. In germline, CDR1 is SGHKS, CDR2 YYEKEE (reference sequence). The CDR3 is CASSLVGGNSPLHF. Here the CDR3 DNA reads TGTGCCAGCAGCTTGGTTGGGGGGAATTCACCCCTCCACTTT.

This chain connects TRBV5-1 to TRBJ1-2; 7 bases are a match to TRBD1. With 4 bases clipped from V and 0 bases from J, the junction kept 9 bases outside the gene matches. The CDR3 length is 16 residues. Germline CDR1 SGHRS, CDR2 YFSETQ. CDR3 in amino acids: CASSVSRDRANYGYTF. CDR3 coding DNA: TGCGCCAGCAGCGTCTCCCGGGACAGAGCTAACTATGGCTACACCTTC.

In DNA, the CDR3 is TGTGCCAGCAGCTTGCCACCCTCCAACGGGCAGTACTTC. Protein: CASSLPPSNGQYF. The rearrangement joins TRBV7-2 to TRBJ2-7; no firm D call. The CDR3 loop spans 13 amino acids. V dropped 3 bases and J dropped 9 bases, with 15 bases sitting between them. Per the germline V gene, CDR1 is SGHTA and CDR2 is FQGNSA.

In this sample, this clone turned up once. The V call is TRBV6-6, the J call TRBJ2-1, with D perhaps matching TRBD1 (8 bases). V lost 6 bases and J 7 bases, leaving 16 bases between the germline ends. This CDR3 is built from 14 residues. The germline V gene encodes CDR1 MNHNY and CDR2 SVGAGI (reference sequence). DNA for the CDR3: TGTGCCAGCAGGGAGACAGGGGAGGGGAATGAGCAGTTCTTC. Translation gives CASRETGEGNEQFF.

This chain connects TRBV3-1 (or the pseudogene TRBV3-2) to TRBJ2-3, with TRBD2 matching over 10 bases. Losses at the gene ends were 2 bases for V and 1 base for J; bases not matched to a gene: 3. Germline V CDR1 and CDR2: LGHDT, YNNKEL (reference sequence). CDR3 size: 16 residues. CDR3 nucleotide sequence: TGTGCCAGCAGCCAATCTACTAGCGGGGGCACAGATACGCAGTATTTT. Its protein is CASSQSTSGGTDTQYF.